The TCR beta chain under discussion was sequenced for a study of blood T cell repertoires in COVID-19. The data were produced by immunoSEQ multiplex PCR, yet TCRdb's version contains in-frame clones alone and is incomplete. The sample includes fewer than 400,000 clones, 85% to 90% of them seen just once. The origin of this receptor is a man aged 25-45 years who had recovered from COVID-19. Sequencing used PBMCs or T cells enriched from blood (not recorded which).

In DNA form, the CDR3 reads TGTGCCAGTAGTATATCTGGGGGCTCACTCTATGGCTACACCTTC. Its translation: CASSISGGSLYGYTF. V usage is TRBV19 and J usage is TRBJ1-2, with a possible D match to TRBD1 (6 bases). The CDR3 is 15 residues long. The V gene's germline CDR1 is LNHDA and CDR2 SQIVND (reference sequence). Trimming cost V 2 bases and J 4 bases, with 14 bases left between them.